This T cell receptor beta chain is from a study of OX40 agonist ivuxolimab in advanced cancers. Study-level information: Prior anti-PD-1, anti-PD-L1 or anti-CTLA-4 therapy did not bar entry, and roughly 40% had some. Regarding the study as a whole: Expanded peripheral T cell antigen specificity was not determined.

Produced via immunoSEQ multiplex PCR; TCRdb's table is partial and in-frame only. The table records roughly 35,000 clones, around 82% of them present only once. Systemic immunosuppression or autoimmune disease history was grounds to exclude patients. The sampling schedule covered blood at baseline, cycle 4 day 1, and cycle 7 day 1. There are a few counts of this clone. Its specificity is not known. Sequencing was performed on CD4+ or CD8+ T cells sorted from blood, taken in a trial of the OX40 agonist ivuxolimab. The TCR comes from an adult with an advanced solid tumor such as melanoma, head and neck, liver or kidney cancer.

Written as DNA, the CDR3 is TGTGCCAGCAGCTTAGGAGGGGACCCGACCGGGGAGCTGTTTTTT. Protein: CASSLGGDPTGELFF. V usage is TRBV7-8 and J usage is TRBJ2-2; possibly TRBD1 or TRBD2 for D (5 bases each). The V and J ends lost 1 base and 5 bases respectively, with 11 bases between them. Germline V CDR1 and CDR2: SGHVS, FQNEAQ. The CDR3 runs 15 residues.